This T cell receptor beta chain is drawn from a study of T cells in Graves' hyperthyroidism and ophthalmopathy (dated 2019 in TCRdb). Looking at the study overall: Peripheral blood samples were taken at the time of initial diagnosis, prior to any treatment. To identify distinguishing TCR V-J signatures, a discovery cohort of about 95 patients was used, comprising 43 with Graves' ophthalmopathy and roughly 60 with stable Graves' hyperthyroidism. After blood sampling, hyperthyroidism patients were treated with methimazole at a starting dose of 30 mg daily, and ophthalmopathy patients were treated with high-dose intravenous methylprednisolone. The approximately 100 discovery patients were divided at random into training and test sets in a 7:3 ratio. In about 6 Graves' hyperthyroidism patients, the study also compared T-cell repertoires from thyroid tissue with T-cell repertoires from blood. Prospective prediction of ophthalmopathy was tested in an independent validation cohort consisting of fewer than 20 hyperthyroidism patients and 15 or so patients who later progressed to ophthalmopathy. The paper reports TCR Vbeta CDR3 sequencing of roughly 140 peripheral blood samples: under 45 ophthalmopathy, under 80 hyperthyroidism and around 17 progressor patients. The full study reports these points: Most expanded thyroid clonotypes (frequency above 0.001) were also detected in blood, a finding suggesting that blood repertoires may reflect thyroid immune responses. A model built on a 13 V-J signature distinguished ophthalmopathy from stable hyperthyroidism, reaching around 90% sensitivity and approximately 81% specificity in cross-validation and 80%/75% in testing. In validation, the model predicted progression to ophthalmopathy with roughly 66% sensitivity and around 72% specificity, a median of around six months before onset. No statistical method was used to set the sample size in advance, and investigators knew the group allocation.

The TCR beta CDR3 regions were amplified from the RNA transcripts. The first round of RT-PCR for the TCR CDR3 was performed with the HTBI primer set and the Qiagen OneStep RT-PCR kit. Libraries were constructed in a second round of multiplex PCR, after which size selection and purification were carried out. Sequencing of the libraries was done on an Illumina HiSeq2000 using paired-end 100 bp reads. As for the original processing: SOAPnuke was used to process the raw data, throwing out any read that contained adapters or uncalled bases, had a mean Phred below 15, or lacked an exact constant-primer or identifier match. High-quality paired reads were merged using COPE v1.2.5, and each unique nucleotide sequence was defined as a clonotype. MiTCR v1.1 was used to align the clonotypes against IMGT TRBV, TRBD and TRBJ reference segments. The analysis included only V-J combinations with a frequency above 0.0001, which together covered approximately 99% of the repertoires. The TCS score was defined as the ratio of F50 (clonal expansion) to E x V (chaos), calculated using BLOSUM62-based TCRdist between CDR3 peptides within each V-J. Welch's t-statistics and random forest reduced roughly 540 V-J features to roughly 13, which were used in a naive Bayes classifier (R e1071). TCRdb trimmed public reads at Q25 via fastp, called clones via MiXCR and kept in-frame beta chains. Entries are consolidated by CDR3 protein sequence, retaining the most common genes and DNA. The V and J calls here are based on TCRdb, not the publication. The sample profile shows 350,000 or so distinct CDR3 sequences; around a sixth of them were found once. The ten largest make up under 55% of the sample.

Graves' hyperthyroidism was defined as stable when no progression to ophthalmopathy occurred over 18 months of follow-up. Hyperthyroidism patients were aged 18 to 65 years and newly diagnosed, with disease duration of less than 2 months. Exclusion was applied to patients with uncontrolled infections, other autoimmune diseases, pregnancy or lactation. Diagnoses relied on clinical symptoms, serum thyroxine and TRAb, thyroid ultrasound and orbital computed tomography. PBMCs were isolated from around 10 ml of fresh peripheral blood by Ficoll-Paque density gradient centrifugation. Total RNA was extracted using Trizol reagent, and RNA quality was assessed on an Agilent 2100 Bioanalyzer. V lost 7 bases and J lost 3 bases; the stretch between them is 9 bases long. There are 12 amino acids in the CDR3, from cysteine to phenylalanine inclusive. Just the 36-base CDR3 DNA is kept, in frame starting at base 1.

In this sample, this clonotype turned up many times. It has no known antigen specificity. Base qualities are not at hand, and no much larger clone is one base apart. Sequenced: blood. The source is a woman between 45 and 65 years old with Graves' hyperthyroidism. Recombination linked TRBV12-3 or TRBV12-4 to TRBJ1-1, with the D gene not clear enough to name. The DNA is TGTGCCAGCACCGACCGTTACACTGAAGCTTTCTTT. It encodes CASTDRYTEAFF.